The clone carrying this T cell receptor beta chain was found once. The sample originates from a study of blood T cell repertoires in COVID-19. Overall study context: Collection of acute and convalescent COVID-19 samples took place in the United States, Italy and Spain. The analysed material was cDNA or gDNA that came from T cells, B-cell-depleted T cells, or PBMCs.

The germline CDR1 and CDR2 sequences are SEHNR and FQNEAQ (reference sequence). This CDR3 contains 15 residues. V was clipped by 5 bases and J by 5 bases; unmatched bases: 11. In the authors' workflow: Nucleated cell counts were estimated from reference gene primer amplification. Profiled with immunoSEQ multiplex PCR; TCRdb holds only in-frame clones, not every one. Clonal size and the V and J genes are those of that table, whereas D and trimming came from the DNA. The top ten hold approximately 2.1% of the sample, which has about 250,000 clones, around nine tenths seen once. This sequence was found in a woman aged 40-49 years who had recovered from COVID-19. The specimen sequenced was peripheral blood. V gene TRBV7-9 combines with J gene TRBJ2-5; TRBD2 agrees at 7 bases. The DNA of the CDR3 is TGTGCCAGCAGCGCGTGGGGCGGGGGTTTGGAGACCCAGTACTTC. It encodes CASSAWGGGLETQYF.